This TCR beta chain was observed in a study of shared clonotypes between healthy human individuals. Measured with immunoSEQ multiplex PCR; TCRdb has only the in-frame clones, and not every one. Found here are roughly 700,000 clones, less than 85% of them singletons; the top ten hold about 1.7%. This clone has more than one count but fewer than ten. V lost 4 bases and J 3 bases, leaving 15 bases between the germline ends. From germline, CDR1 is KGHSH and CDR2 LQKENI. This CDR3 has 15 residues. The specimen was memory CD4+ T cells sorted from blood. Subset of the sample: CD45RA-negative fraction. V usage is TRBV18 and J usage is TRBJ1-1; D is undetermined. This TCR was recovered from a woman younger than 45 in good health. CDR3 region: CASSLLGGSDTEAFF. CDR3 DNA: TGTGCCAGCTCACTCCTTGGAGGGTCGGACACTGAAGCTTTCTTT.